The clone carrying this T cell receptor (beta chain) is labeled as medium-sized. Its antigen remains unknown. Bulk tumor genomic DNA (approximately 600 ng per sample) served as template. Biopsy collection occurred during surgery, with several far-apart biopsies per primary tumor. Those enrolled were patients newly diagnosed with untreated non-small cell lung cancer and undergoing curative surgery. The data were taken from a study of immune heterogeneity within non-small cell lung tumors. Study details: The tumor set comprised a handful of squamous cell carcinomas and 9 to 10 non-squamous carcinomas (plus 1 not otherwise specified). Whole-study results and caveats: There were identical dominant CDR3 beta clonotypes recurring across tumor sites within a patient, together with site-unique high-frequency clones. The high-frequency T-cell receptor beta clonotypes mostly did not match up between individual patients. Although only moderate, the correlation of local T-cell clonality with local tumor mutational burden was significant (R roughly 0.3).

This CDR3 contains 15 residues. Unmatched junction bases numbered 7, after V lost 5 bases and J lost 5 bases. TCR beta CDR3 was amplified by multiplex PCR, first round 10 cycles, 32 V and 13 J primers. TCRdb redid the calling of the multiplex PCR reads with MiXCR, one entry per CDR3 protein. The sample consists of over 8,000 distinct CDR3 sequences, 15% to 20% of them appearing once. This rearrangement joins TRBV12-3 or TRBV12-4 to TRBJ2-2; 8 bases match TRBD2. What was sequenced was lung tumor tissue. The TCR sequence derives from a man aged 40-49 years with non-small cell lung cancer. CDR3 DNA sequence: TGTGCCAGCAGTAATAGGCGGGGGGTAACCGGGGAGCTGTTTTTT. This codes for CASSNRRGVTGELFF.